A single sample is the source of the 5 T cell receptor beta chains below, sequenced in a study of blood T cell repertoires in COVID-19. Assay used: immunoSEQ multiplex PCR; TCRdb lists only in-frame clones, some missing. The profile shows 100,000 to 150,000 clones, about 80% of them singletons. Sequences were obtained from peripheral blood. The receptors come from a woman aged 45-60 years with acute or convalescent COVID-19.

This chain joins TRBV2 and TRBJ1-4; no reliable D call. The V end was cut by 4 bases, the J end by 5 bases, with 8 bases between. The length of the CDR3 is 13 residues. CDR1 and CDR2 from the germline V gene are SNHLY and FYNNEI. The CDR3 DNA follows: TGTGCCAGCAGTGGACACCAGAATGAAAAACTGTTTTTT. As protein: CASSGHQNEKLFF.

This chain links TRBV3-1 (or the pseudogene TRBV3-2) with TRBJ2-1, with 8 nucleotides matching TRBD1. J gave up 13 bases and V 4 bases, and 9 bases lay outside the gene matches. This CDR3 has 13 residues. Germline-derived CDR1 and CDR2 are LGHDT and YNNKEL (reference sequence). The CDR3 nucleotides read TGTGCCAGCAGCCTCCTCCGGGACAGGAGACAGTTCTTC. This translates into CASSLLRDRRQFF.

The genes are TRBV2 and TRBJ2-5; D gene uncertain. V lost 7 bases, J lost 2 bases, and 5 bases lay in between. CDR1 and CDR2 from the germline V gene are SNHLY and FYNNEI. The CDR3 is 11 residues long. CDR3 DNA: TGTGCCAGCAAGCAACAAGAGACCCAGTACTTC. Its protein is CASKQQETQYF.

The chain joins TRBV27 to TRBJ2-7; 9 positions agree with TRBD1. The CDR3 has 15 residues. Germline lookup yields CDR1 MNHEY and CDR2 SMNVEV (reference sequence). With V trimmed by 5 bases and J by 6 bases, 11 bases remained unmatched. This CDR3 reads CASSVNRGRLGEQYF. The CDR3 nucleotides read TGTGCCAGCAGTGTTAACAGGGGGCGTCTGGGCGAGCAGTACTTC.

This chain's CDR3 is CASSLGGQKIRGYTF. The CDR3 region has the DNA TGCGCCAGCAGCTTGGGAGGGCAGAAAATCCGAGGCTACACCTTC. The rearrangement links TRBV5-1 to TRBJ1-2, with D uncertain. V was shortened by 0 bases and J by 8 bases, with 17 bases between the two germline ends. CDR1 SGHRS and CDR2 YFSETQ come from the germline V gene. This CDR3 spans 15 amino acids.